Each of the 21 T cell receptor beta chains below was sequenced from the same sample in a study of cytomegalovirus exposure and HLA in healthy donors. This PCR relied on a set of 60 Vbeta primers and 13 Jbeta primers. The protocol was immunoSEQ multiplex PCR, while the TCRdb copy is restricted to in-frame clones and leaves out a portion. The sample gives approximately 67,000 clones, roughly two thirds of which show up once; just over 2% is in the top ten. Specimen: PBMCs. These receptors were taken from a woman aged 25 to 45 in good health and CMV-seronegative.

The chain links TRBV28 to TRBJ1-2; 9 positions match TRBD1. V was clipped by 6 bases and J by 5 bases; unmatched bases: 7. CDR3 length: 14 residues. From germline, CDR1 is MDHEN and CDR2 SYDVKM. CDR3 in DNA: TGTGCCAGCAGCCGAGGGACAGGGACGTATGGCTACACCTTC. This codes for CASSRGTGTYGYTF.

The table lists this clone with a few counts. The J gene is TRBJ2-2, the V gene TRBV14; D is perhaps TRBD2 (5 bases). V lost 1 base, J lost 0 bases, and 9 bases lay in between. The CDR3 length is 16 residues. CDR1 is SGHDN and CDR2 is FVKESK in the germline V gene. The CDR3 loop is CASSQGAGANTGELFF. The DNA for the CDR3 is TGTGCCAGCAGCCAAGGGGCCGGGGCGAACACCGGGGAGCTGTTTTTT.

V gene TRBV19 combines with J gene TRBJ2-1; TRBD1 matches 8 bases. Trimming cost V 9 bases and J 15 bases; bases outside gene matches: 19. Germline V gives CDR1 LNHDA, CDR2 SQIVND (reference sequence). The CDR3 runs to 14 residues. The CDR3 bases are TGTGCCAGCTCGGAGGACAGGGCATTTTCAAATCGGTTCTTC. Its protein product is CASSEDRAFSNRFF.

The chain links TRBV7-2 to TRBJ2-3, with D possibly being TRBD1 (6 bases). The germline gives CDR1 SGHTA, CDR2 FQGNSA. V was shortened by 7 bases and J by 0 bases, with 14 bases between the two germline ends. The CDR3 spans 15 residues. The CDR3 DNA reads TGTGCCAGCAACGATGGGGGCCGAAGCACAGATACGCAGTATTTT. Protein product: CASNDGGRSTDTQYF.

This clone turned up a few times. This chain joins TRBV6-5 and TRBJ2-3, with D tentatively TRBD2 (5 bases). The V gene's germline CDR1 is MNHEY and CDR2 SVGAGI. V was clipped by 5 bases and J by 2 bases, with 11 bases between them. The CDR3 has 14 residues. DNA for the CDR3: TGTGCCAGCAGTCCCAAGGGAGTCACAGATACGCAGTATTTT. It specifies CASSPKGVTDTQYF.

The chain combines TRBV25-1 with TRBJ1-3, with D possibly TRBD1 on 5 matching bases. V dropped 6 bases and J dropped 0 bases, with 18 bases sitting between them. This CDR3 comprises 17 residues. CDR1 and CDR2 from the germline V gene are MGHDK and SYGVNS. This CDR3 reads CASSPALTAVSGNTIYF. The DNA for the CDR3 is TGTGCCAGCAGCCCGGCCCTGACAGCTGTCTCTGGAAACACCATATATTTT.

The rearrangement links TRBV2 to TRBJ1-3; D is unclear. This CDR3 has 16 residues. Trimming removed 6 bases at V and 0 bases at J, with 15 bases between. Germline V lookup: CDR1 SNHLY, CDR2 FYNNEI. The CDR3, as DNA: TGTGCCAGCAGAGCCTTTGGGAGGATCTCTGGAAACACCATATATTTT. Protein: CASRAFGRISGNTIYF.

The chain couples TRBV6-1 to TRBJ2-3; 11 positions match TRBD2. The CDR3 loop spans 13 amino acids. V was clipped by 7 bases and J by 12 bases; unmatched bases: 9. CDR1 MNHNS and CDR2 SASEGT come from the germline V gene. CDR3 region: CASNVLAGGPQYF. CDR3 DNA: TGTGCCAGCAATGTGTTAGCGGGGGGGCCCCAGTATTTT.

The CDR3 spells CASSQKLGEADGYTF. CDR3 nucleotides: TGCGCCAGCAGCCAGAAGCTTGGGGAGGCCGATGGCTACACCTTC. The genes are TRBV4-1 and TRBJ1-2; D gene uncertain. The germline gives CDR1 MGHRA, CDR2 YSYEKL. The V end was cut by 3 bases, the J end by 6 bases, with 17 bases between. This CDR3 has 15 residues.

CDR3 sequence (DNA): TGTGCCAGCAGCTCGGGACAGGGCAAGCGCTACGAGCAGTACTTC. It yields the protein CASSSGQGKRYEQYF. The chain recombines TRBV7-2 with TRBJ2-7; the match to TRBD1 covers 9 bases. Germline values: CDR1 SGHTA, CDR2 FQGNSA. CDR3 length: 15 residues. The ends lost 4 bases at V and 3 bases at J; junction bases unmatched: 7.

The V gene is TRBV6-1, the J gene TRBJ2-1; 7 nucleotides align to TRBD1. Trimming cost V 2 bases and J 1 base; bases outside gene matches: 8. The CDR3 has 17 amino acids. From germline, CDR1 is MNHNS and CDR2 SASEGT. In nucleotides, the CDR3 is TGTGCCAGCAGTGAACAGCCAGGGGGTGTTTCCTACAATGAGCAGTTCTTC. Translation gives CASSEQPGGVSYNEQFF.

The rearrangement joins TRBV11-2 to TRBJ2-7; the match to TRBD2 covers 8 bases. Trimming took 0 bases from V and 9 from J; bases not matched to a gene: 1. Germline-derived CDR1 and CDR2 are SGHAT and FQNNGV. The CDR3 consists of 12 residues. The CDR3 loop reads CASSLDRGGQYF. In DNA, the CDR3 is TGTGCCAGCAGCTTAGATCGGGGGGGGCAGTACTTC. Variable domain in full (rest from reference TRBV11-2 and TRBJ2-7): EAGVAQSPRYKIIEKRQSVAFWCNPISGHATLYWYQQILGQGPKLLIQFQNNGVVDDSQLPKDRFSAERLKGVDSTLKIQPAKLEDSAVYLCASSLDRGGQYFGPGTRLTVT.

Only one count was recorded for this clone. The chain has TRBV5-1 and TRBJ1-1, with D possibly TRBD1 on 5 matching bases. Trimming stripped 0 bases from V and 10 bases from J, with 13 bases between. Germline V lookup: CDR1 SGHRS, CDR2 YFSETQ. The CDR3 loop spans 13 amino acids. The CDR3 loop reads CASSLAQGSGAFF. DNA of the CDR3: TGCGCCAGCAGCTTGGCTCAGGGCTCGGGAGCTTTCTTT.

This clone is labeled medium-sized (0.01 to 0.1%). In the same sample, other DNA sequences code for this CDR3. This chain joins TRBV7-6 and TRBJ1-6, with D tentatively TRBD1 (5 bases). The V end lost 0 bases, the J end lost 10 bases, and 13 bases lay between the germline ends. From germline, CDR1 is SGHVS and CDR2 FNYEAQ. The length of the CDR3 is 15 residues. The CDR3 loop is CASSLAGREGSPLHF. The CDR3 nucleotides read TGTGCCAGCAGCTTAGCGGGGCGGGAAGGGTCACCCCTCCACTTT.

The chain employs TRBV7-2 and TRBJ2-7, with 10 bases fitting TRBD2. The length of the CDR3 is 16 residues. Trimming took 5 bases from V and 5 from J; bases not matched to a gene: 12. Germline V gives CDR1 SGHTA, CDR2 FQGNSA. In nucleotides, the CDR3 is TGTGCCAGCAGCCCCAGGCGAGCGGGGGGGGTCAACGAGCAGTACTTC. This translates into CASSPRRAGGVNEQYF.

The table lists this clone with a few counts. The V and J genes are TRBV28 and TRBJ2-5; 9 nucleotides align to TRBD2. The junction had 12 bases not matched to a gene; V was cut back by 5 bases and J by 5 bases. CDR3 length: 16 amino acids. CDR1 is MDHEN, CDR2 SYDVKM, per germline. This chain's CDR3 is CASSPGAGGPLETQYF. The DNA for the CDR3 is TGTGCCAGCAGTCCGGGAGCGGGGGGCCCCCTGGAGACCCAGTACTTC.

The chain recombines TRBV19 with TRBJ1-1; 8 bases agree with TRBD1. The CDR3 is 13 amino acids. The V and J ends lost 8 bases and 5 bases, in that order; junction bases with no gene match: 7. CDR1 and CDR2 (germline): LNHDA, SQIVND (reference sequence). The CDR3 nucleotides are TGTGCCAGTGGGGACAGGCTGAGTACTGAAGCTTTCTTT. This encodes CASGDRLSTEAFF.

J is TRBJ2-7 and V is TRBV5-4; D is possibly TRBD1 (6 bases). With 2 bases removed from V and 7 bases from J, the gap between germline ends came to 10 bases. Germline values: CDR1 SGHNT, CDR2 YYREEE (reference sequence). This CDR3 comprises 12 residues. Here the CDR3 reads CASSLGQTEQYF. The CDR3 region has the DNA TGTGCCAGCAGCTTAGGACAGACGGAGCAGTACTTC.

A remark on this clone: At one of its ends the junction is not consistent with the germline gene, which may arise from a read error. V usage is TRBV4-1 and J usage is TRBJ2-3; 14 nucleotides match TRBD2. The germline V gene has CDR1 MGHRA and CDR2 YSYEKL. This CDR3 has 15 amino acids. This CDR3 is CASTRLAGGQDTQYF. CDR3 DNA sequence: TGTGCCAGCACCCGACTAGCGGGGGGGCAAGATACGCAGTATTTT.

The J gene is TRBJ1-2, the V gene TRBV6-5; TRBD1 is a possible D gene (5 bases). V was pared by 10 bases and J by 7 bases, with 25 bases between. The CDR3 length is 15 residues. The germline CDR1 and CDR2 sequences are MNHEY and SVGAGI. DNA of the CDR3: TGTGCCACCTACTACCCGGGACGGGGGATTTTTGGCTACACCTTC. Residues: CATYYPGRGIFGYTF.

The V and J genes are TRBV7-8 and TRBJ2-2; the match to TRBD1 covers 8 bases. Germline CDR1 and CDR2: SGHVS and FQNEAQ. CDR3 size: 17 residues. With 5 bases clipped from V and 6 bases from J, the junction kept 14 bases outside the gene matches. The CDR3 loop is CASSPRSARGRSGELFF. The CDR3 DNA is TGTGCCAGCAGCCCAAGGTCGGCCAGGGGGCGGTCCGGGGAGCTGTTTTTT.